This T cell receptor (beta chain) was documented in a study of T cell clonotyping in hematopoietic cell transplantation. CDR1 and CDR2 from the germline V gene are SGHKS and YYEKEE (reference sequence). CDR3 length equals 14 residues. With 5 bases removed from V and 4 bases from J, the gap between germline ends came to 13 bases. TCRdb keeps only in-frame clones here, not all; method: immunoSEQ multiplex PCR. This sample has about 36,000 clones, with 75% to 90% found just once. The sequencing input was peripheral blood mononuclear cells. The clonotype originates from a woman aged 40 to 55 in good health. Some clones in this sample may be carry-over from other donors' samples. The J gene is TRBJ2-1, the V gene TRBV5-5; D is uncertain. This CDR3 reads CASSVTGLYNEQFF. CDR3 nucleotide sequence: TGTGCCAGCAGTGTCACGGGCCTATACAATGAGCAGTTCTTC.